This entry is about one T cell receptor (beta chain). A much larger clone lies one base from this, so it may be a read error. Genomic DNA, serving as template, underwent TCR beta VDJ and CDR3 profiling. Using its own MiXCR run on the reads, TCRdb lists one record per CDR3 protein. The sample yields about 400,000 distinct CDR3 sequences, roughly 68% seen once. CDR1 MNHNY and CDR2 SVGAGI come from the germline V gene (reference sequence). The CDR3 runs 13 residues. The record originates from a study of CD8+CD57+ T cells in acquired aplastic anemia. This TCR came from a human donor in good health, serving as a control. The specimen sequenced was sorted CD4+, CD8+, or CD8+CD57+ T cells (not recorded which) from PBMCs. The J gene is TRBJ1-1, the V gene TRBV6-6; D perhaps matches TRBD1 (5 bases). For the CDR3, the DNA is TGTGCCAGCAGCTGGCCCGGGGGGACTGAAACTTTCTTT. This codes for CASSWPGGTETFF.